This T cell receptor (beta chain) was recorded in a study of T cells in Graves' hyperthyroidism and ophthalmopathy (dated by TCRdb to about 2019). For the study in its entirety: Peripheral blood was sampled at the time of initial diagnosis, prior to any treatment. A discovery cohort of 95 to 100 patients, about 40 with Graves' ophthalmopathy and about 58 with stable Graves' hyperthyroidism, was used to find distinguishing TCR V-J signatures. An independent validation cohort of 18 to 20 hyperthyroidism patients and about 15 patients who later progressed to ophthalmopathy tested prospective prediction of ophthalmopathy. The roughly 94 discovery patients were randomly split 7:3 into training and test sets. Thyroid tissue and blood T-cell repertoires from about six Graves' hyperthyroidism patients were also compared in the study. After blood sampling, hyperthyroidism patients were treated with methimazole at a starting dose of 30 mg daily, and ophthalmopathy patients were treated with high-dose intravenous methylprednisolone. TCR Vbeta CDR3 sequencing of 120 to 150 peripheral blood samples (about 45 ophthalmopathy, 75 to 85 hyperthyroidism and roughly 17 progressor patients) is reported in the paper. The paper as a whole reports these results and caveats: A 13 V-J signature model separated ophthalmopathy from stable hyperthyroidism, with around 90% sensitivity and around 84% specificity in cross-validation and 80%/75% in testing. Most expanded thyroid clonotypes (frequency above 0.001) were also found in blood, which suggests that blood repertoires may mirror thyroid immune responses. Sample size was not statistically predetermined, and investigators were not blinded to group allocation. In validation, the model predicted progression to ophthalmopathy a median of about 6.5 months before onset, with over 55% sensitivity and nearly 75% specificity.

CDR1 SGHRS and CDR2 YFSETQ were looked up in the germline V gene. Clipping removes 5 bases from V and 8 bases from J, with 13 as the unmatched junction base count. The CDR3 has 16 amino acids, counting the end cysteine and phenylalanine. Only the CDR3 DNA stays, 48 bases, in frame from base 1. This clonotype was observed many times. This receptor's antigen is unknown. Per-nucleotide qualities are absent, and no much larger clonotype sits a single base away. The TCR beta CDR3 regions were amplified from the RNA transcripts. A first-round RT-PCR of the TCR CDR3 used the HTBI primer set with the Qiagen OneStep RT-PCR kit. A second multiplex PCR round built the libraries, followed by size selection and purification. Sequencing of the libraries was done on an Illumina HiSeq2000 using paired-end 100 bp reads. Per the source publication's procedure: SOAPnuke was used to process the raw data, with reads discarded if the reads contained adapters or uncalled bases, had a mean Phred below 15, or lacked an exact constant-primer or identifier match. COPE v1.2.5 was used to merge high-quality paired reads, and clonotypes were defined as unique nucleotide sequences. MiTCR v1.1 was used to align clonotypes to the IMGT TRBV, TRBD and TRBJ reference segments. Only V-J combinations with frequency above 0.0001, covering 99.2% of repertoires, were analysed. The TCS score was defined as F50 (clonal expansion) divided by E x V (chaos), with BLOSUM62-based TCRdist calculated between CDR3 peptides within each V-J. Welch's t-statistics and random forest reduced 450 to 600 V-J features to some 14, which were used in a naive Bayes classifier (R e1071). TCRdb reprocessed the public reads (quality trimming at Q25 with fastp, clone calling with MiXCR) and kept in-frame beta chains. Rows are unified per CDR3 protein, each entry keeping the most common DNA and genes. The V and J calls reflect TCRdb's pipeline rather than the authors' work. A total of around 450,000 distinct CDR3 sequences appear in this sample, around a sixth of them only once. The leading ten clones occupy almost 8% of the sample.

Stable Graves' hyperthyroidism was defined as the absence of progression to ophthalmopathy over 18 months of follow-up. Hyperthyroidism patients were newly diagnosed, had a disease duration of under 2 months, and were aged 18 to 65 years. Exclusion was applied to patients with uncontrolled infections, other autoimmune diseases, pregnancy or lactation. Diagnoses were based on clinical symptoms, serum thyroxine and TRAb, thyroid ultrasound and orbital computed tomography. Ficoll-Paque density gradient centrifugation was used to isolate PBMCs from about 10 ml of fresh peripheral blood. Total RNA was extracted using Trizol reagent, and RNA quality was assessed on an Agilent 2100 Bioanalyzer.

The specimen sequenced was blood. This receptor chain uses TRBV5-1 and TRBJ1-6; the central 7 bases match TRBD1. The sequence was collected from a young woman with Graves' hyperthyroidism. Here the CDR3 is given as CASSPTGWAGDSPLHF. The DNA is TGCGCCAGCAGTCCGACAGGGTGGGCCGGGGATTCACCCCTCCACTTT.